The present entry profiles one T cell receptor (beta chain) with its context. Its antigen is unknown. This entry belongs to a study of human T cells and chemical hapten exposure. Study-level results: Expanded TCRs created a significantly greater count of big CDR3 similarity clusters than controls did.

Germline-derived CDR1 and CDR2 are DFQATT and SNEGSKA (reference sequence). With 0 bases clipped from V and 3 bases from J, the junction kept 8 bases outside the gene matches. CDR3 length equals 15 residues. Time point noted: patch test 2, 6 weeks after DPC sensitization. This sample's treatment: therapeutic diphenylcyclopropenone sensitization with weekly scalp DPC. Individual cDNA molecules had unique molecular identifiers attached to them by the library. Authors' analysis steps: TCRs per sample had a median of around 98,000 and ranged from about 23,224 to 750,000. In TCRdb, the RACE reads were re-called with MiXCR into one record per CDR3 protein. The V and J calls, along with clone size, are taken from TCRdb and not from the paper's own processing. The data contain roughly 150,000 distinct CDR3 sequences, over 9.5% of them singletons.

V is TRBV20-1 and J is TRBJ2-7; 7 bases line up with TRBD2. Here the sequenced sample was whole blood, taken in connection with sensitization to the hapten diphenylcyclopropenone (DPC). This TCR was recovered from a woman in her 50s with alopecia areata. Some clones in this sample may be carry-over from other donors' samples. CDR3 sequence: CSARDRTRGIYEQYF. CDR3 bases: TGCAGTGCTAGAGATAGGACTAGGGGTATCTACGAGCAGTACTTC.